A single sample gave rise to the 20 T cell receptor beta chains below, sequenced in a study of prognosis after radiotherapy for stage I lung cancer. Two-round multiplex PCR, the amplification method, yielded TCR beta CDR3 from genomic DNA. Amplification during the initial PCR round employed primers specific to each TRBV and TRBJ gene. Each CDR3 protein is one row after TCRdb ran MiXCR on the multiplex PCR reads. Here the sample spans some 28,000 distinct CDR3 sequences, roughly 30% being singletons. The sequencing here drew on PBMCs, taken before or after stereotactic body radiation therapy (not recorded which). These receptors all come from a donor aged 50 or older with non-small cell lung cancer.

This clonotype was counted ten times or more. The CDR3 bases are TGTGCCACGACTAGCGGGATTACGACCTACGAGCAGTACTTC. Protein product: CATTSGITTYEQYF. V usage is TRBV15 and J usage is TRBJ2-7; TRBD2 matches at 11 bases. This CDR3 contains 14 residues. V trimming: 9 bases; J trimming: 2 bases; junction bases outside the gene matches: 6. CDR1 is LNHNV, CDR2 YYDKDF, per germline (reference sequence).

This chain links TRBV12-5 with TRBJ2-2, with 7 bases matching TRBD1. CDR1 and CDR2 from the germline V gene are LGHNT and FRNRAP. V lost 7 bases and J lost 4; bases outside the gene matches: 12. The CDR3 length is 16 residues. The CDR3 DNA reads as TGTGCTAGTGACCCCCCACAGGGGCGAGGCACCGGGGAGCTGTTTTTT. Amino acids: CASDPPQGRGTGELFF.

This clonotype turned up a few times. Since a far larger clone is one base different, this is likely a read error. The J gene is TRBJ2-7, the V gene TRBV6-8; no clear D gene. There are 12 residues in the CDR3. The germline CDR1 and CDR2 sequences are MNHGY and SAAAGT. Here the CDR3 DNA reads TGTGTCAGCAAACAGAAGGTCTACGAGCAGTACTTC. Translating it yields CVSKQKVYEQYF.

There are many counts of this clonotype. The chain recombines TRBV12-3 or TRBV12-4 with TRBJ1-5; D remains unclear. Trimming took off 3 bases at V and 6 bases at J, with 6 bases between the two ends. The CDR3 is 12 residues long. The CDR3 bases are TGTGCCAGCAGTTTTGAGGGTCAGCCCCAGCATTTT. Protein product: CASSFEGQPQHF.

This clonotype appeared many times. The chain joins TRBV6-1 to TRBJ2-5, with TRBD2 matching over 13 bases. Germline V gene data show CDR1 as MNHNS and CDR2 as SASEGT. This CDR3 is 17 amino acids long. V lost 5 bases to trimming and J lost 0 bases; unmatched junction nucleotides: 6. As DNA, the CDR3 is TGTGCCAGCAGTCGATCGGGACTAGCGGGGTACCAAGAGACCCAGTACTTC. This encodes CASSRSGLAGYQETQYF.

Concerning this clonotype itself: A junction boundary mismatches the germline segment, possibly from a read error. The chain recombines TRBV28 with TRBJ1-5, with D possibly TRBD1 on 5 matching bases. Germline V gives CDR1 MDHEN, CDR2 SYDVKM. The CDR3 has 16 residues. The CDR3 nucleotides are TGTGCCAGCAGTTCACAGGACATCGGTGCGGGTCAGCCCCAACATTTT. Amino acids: CASSSQDIGAGQPQHF.

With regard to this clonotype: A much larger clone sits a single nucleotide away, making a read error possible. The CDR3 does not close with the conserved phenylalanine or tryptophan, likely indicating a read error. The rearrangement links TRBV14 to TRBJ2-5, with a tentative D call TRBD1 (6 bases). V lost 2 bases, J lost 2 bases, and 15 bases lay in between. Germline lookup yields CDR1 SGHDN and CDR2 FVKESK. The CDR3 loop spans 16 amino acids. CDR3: CASSQYVGTQQETQYL. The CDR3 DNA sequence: TGTGCCAGCAGCCAATACGTCGGGACACAGCAAGAGACCCAGTACTTG.

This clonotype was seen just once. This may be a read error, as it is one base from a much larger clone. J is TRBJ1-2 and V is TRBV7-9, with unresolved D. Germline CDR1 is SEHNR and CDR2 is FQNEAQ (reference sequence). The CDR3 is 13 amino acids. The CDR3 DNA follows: TGTGCCGGCCTACAAATCCTGGCCTATGACTACACCTTC. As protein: CAGLQILAYDYTF.

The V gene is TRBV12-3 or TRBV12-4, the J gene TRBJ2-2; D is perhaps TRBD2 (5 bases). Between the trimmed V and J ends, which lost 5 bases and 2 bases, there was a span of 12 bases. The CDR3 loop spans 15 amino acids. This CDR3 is CASSLFGKNTGELFF. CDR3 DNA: TGTGCCAGCAGTCTATTCGGGAAAAACACCGGGGAGCTGTTTTTT.

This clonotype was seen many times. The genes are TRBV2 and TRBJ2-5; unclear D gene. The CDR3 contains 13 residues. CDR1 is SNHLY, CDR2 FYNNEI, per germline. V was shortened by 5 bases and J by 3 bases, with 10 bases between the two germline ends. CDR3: CASSPLGKETQYF. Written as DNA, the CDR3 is TGTGCCAGCAGTCCATTGGGGAAAGAGACCCAGTACTTC.

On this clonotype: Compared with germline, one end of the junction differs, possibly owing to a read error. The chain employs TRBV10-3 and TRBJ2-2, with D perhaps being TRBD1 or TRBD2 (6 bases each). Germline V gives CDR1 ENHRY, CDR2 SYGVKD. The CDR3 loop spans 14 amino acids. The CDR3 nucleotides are TGTGCCATCGGTGAGTCAAGGGGGGCCGGGGAGCTGTTTTTT. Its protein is CAIGESRGAGELFF.

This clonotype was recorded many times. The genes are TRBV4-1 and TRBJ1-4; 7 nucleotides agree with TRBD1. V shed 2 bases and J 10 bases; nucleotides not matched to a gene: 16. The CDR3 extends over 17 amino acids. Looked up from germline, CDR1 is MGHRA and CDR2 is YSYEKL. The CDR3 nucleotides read TGCGCCAGCAGCCAATCAACCCGGAGACAGGGAGGCAGAAAACTGTTTTTT. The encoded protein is CASSQSTRRQGGRKLFF.

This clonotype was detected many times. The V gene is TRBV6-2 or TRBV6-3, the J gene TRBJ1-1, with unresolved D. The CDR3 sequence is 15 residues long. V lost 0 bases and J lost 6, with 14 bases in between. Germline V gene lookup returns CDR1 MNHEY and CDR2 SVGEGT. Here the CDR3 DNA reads TGTGCCAGCAGTTACTCGTACCCCAGGCCCCCTGAAGCTTTCTTT. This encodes CASSYSYPRPPEAFF.

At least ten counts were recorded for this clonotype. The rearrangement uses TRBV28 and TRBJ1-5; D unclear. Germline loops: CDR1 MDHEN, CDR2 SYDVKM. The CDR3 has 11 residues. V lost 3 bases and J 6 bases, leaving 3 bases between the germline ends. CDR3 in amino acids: CASSLGQPQHF. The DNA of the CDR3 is TGTGCCAGCAGTTTGGGTCAGCCCCAGCATTTT.

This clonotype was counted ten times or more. The CDR3 sequence: CASSLQGYTGELFF. The CDR3 bases are TGTGCCAGCAGTTTACAGGGGTACACCGGGGAGCTGTTTTTT. The rearrangement links TRBV12-3 or TRBV12-4 to TRBJ2-2; D is perhaps TRBD1 (6 bases). V was pared by 2 bases and J by 3 bases, with 7 bases between. The CDR3 runs to 14 residues.

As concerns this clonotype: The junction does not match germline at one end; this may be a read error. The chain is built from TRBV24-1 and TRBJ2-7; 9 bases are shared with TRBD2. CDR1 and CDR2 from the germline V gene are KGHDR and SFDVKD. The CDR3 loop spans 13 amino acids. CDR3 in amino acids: CATSDLAGREQYF. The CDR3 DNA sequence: TGTGCCACCAGTGATCTAGCGGGGCGGGAGCAGTATTTC.

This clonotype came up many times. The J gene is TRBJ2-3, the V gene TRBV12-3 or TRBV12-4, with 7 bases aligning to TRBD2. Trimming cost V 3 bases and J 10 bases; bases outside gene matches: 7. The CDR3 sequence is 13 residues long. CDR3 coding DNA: TGTGCCAGCAGTTTGGGGGGGACTCTAGCGCAGTATTTT. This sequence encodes CASSLGGTLAQYF.

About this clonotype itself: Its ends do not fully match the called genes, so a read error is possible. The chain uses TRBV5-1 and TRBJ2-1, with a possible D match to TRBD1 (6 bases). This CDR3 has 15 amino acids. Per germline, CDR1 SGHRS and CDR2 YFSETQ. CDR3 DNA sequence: TGCGCCAGAAGCTTGTCGACAGGAGGCCGGGGTGAGCAGTTCTTC. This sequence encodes CARSLSTGGRGEQFF.

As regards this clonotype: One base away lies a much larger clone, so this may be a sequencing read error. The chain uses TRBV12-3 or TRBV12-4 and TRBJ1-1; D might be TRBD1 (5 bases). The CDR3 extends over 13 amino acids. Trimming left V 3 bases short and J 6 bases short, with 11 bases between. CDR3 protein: CASSFWGSPEAFF. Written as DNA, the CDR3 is TGTGCCAGCAGTTTTTGGGGCTCGCCTGAAGCTTTCTTT.

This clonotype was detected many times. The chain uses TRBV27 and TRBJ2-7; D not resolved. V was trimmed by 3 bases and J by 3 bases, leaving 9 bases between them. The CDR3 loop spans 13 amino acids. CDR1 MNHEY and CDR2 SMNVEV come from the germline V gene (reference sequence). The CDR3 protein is CASSFSVYYEQYF. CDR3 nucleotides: TGTGCCAGCAGTTTCAGTGTCTACTACGAGCAGTACTTC.